Below are 31 T cell receptor beta chains sequenced from a single sample in a study of T-cell memory formation after mild COVID-19. MiXCR, applied by TCRdb to the 5' RACE reads, yields one record per CDR3 protein. This table has 200,000 to 250,000 distinct CDR3 sequences, 9% to 10% appearing once. The specimen was PBMCs or a T cell subset sorted from them (not recorded which). The receptors were gathered from a man aged 18-30 years who had mild COVID-19 (a few samples of this study predate the infection). Cell type and time point are not known.

This clonotype was recorded a few times. V and J are TRBV19 and TRBJ1-5, with 9 bases identical to TRBD1. CDR3 length: 16 residues. Trimming removed 3 bases from V and 3 bases from J; junction bases left unmatched: 6. In germline, CDR1 is LNHDA, CDR2 SQIVND (reference sequence). The chain's CDR3 is CASSILGTGLNQPQHF. In DNA form, the CDR3 reads TGTGCCAGTAGTATCCTTGGGACAGGGCTCAATCAGCCCCAGCATTTT.

The CDR3 nucleotides read TGTGCCAGCAGCGGGCCCCAACTAGCGGGGCCCGCCTACGAGCAGTACTTC. Its protein product is CASSGPQLAGPAYEQYF. The chain recombines TRBV7-2 with TRBJ2-7; TRBD2 agrees at 10 bases. CDR3 length: 17 amino acids. Germline V gives CDR1 SGHTA, CDR2 FQGNSA. V lost 5 bases and J lost 2; bases outside the gene matches: 12.

This clonotype was picked up a small number of times. The chain couples TRBV3-1 to TRBJ1-5; D is undetermined. The CDR3 runs 16 residues. Germline CDR1 is LGHDT and CDR2 is YNNKEL (reference sequence). V was pared by 5 bases and J by 6 bases, with 20 bases between. The CDR3 region is CASSTGSWASGQPQHF. In DNA, the CDR3 is TGTGCCAGCAGCACGGGGTCTTGGGCTAGCGGTCAGCCCCAGCATTTT.

The chain is built from TRBV2 and TRBJ2-1; 10 positions match TRBD2. Germline V gene data show CDR1 as SNHLY and CDR2 as FYNNEI. The junction had 13 bases not matched to a gene; V was cut back by 6 bases and J by 5 bases. The length of the CDR3 is 17 residues. The CDR3 DNA follows: TGTGCCAGCAGCCAGCGAGTAGCGGGGGGTAAAGACAATGAGCAGTTCTTC. Translation: CASSQRVAGGKDNEQFF.

The V gene is TRBV2, the J gene TRBJ1-2, with 7 bases identical to TRBD1. Germline values: CDR1 SNHLY, CDR2 FYNNEI. The CDR3 runs 13 residues. V trimming: 2 bases; J trimming: 6 bases; junction bases outside the gene matches: 3. For the CDR3, the DNA is TGTGCCAGCAGTGAAAGAGGGGGCGATGGCTACACCTTC. It encodes CASSERGGDGYTF.

This chain connects TRBV9 to TRBJ2-2; no definite D call. Germline V gives CDR1 SGDLS, CDR2 YYNGEE. The V and J ends lost 0 bases and 1 base respectively, with 4 bases between them. There are 14 residues in the CDR3. CDR3 sequence reads: CASSVGVNTGELFF. Written as DNA, the CDR3 is TGTGCCAGCAGCGTAGGGGTGAACACCGGGGAGCTGTTTTTT. Complete variable domain (other parts from reference TRBV9 and TRBJ2-2): DSGVTQTPKHLITATGQRVTLRCSPRSGDLSVYWYQQSLDQGLQFLIQYYNGEERAKGNILERFSAQQFPDLHSELNLSSLELGDSALYFCASSVGVNTGELFFGEGSRLTVL.

This clonotype occurred many times. The J gene is TRBJ2-7, the V gene TRBV6-2 or TRBV6-3, with D perhaps TRBD2 (5 bases). The CDR3 covers 12 residues. Between the trimmed V and J ends, which lost 4 bases and 4 bases, there was a span of 8 bases. Germline-derived CDR1 and CDR2 are MNHEY and SVGEGT. The CDR3 coding sequence is TGTGCCAGCAGTTGGACGGGGTACGAGCAGTACGTC. It codes for CASSWTGYEQYV.

The table lists this clonotype with a few counts. The chain has TRBV5-1 and TRBJ1-1, with D perhaps TRBD1 (5 bases). CDR3 length: 17 residues. Looked up from germline, CDR1 is SGHRS and CDR2 is YFSETQ. Trimming took off 0 bases at V and 5 bases at J, with 20 bases between the two ends. As DNA, the CDR3 is TGCGCCAGCAGCTTGGCGTTTCGGGTCCAGGGCGGAACTGAAGCTTTCTTT. As protein: CASSLAFRVQGGTEAFF.

This clonotype was detected a few times. The genes are TRBV11-2 and TRBJ1-3; D gene ambiguous. This CDR3 spans 13 amino acids. CDR1 is SGHAT, CDR2 FQNNGV, per germline. V dropped 3 bases and J dropped 4 bases, with 7 bases sitting between them. The CDR3 DNA reads TGTGCCAGCAGCTTCCAAGGCGGAAACACCATATATTTT. Translation gives CASSFQGGNTIYF.

The chain combines TRBV18 with TRBJ2-7; D gene uncertain. The CDR3 loop spans 16 amino acids. With 3 bases removed from V and 2 bases from J, the gap between germline ends came to 17 bases. Germline V gene data show CDR1 as KGHSH and CDR2 as LQKENI. DNA for the CDR3: TGTGCCAGCTCACCCTCCACCCCCTGGGCAGCCTACGAGCAGTACGTC. Translated, it gives CASSPSTPWAAYEQYV.

This clonotype was observed many times. The rearrangement joins TRBV20-1 to TRBJ2-5; D uncertain. The CDR3 has 13 amino acids. Deletions cut 3 bases from V and 4 bases from J, with 12 bases between. Germline lookup yields CDR1 DFQATT and CDR2 SNEGSKA (reference sequence). CDR3 DNA sequence: TGCAGTGCTAGTCCGTTGGCTAGAGAGACCCAGTACTTC. Translation gives CSASPLARETQYF.

This clonotype was seen only a few times. This chain connects TRBV6-1 to TRBJ2-3; D is perhaps TRBD1 (6 bases). The length of the CDR3 is 15 residues. Trimming stripped 6 bases from V and 3 bases from J, with 16 bases between. The germline CDR1 and CDR2 sequences are MNHNS and SASEGT. CDR3 sequence reads: CASRLQGMGTDTQYF. The DNA for the CDR3 is TGTGCCAGCAGGCTACAGGGCATGGGTACAGATACGCAGTATTTT.

The chain links TRBV7-9 to TRBJ1-1, with D hard to call. This CDR3 has 13 amino acids. Germline V gene lookup returns CDR1 SEHNR and CDR2 FQNEAQ (reference sequence). V was shortened by 3 bases and J by 12 bases, with 17 bases between the two germline ends. CDR3 DNA: TGTGCCAGCAGCTTGGGTCCCGTCCCTTCGTCTTTCTTT. This codes for CASSLGPVPSSFF.

Written as DNA, the CDR3 is TGTGCCAGTAAAGGGGGAGTCTATGGCTACACCTTC. Encoded protein: CASKGGVYGYTF. The chain is built from TRBV19 and TRBJ1-2; possibly TRBD1 for D (6 bases). V lost 7 bases to trimming and J lost 4 bases, with 10 bases between them. The CDR3 totals 12 residues. Per germline, CDR1 LNHDA and CDR2 SQIVND (reference sequence). Combining the CDR3 with reference TRBV19 and TRBJ1-2 gives the whole variable domain DGGITQSPKYLFRKEGQNVTLSCEQNLNHDAMYWYRQDPGQGLRLIYYSQIVNDFQKGDIAEGYSVSREKKESFPLTVTSAQKNPTAFYLCASKGGVYGYTFGSGTRLTVV.

The rearrangement joins TRBV6-5 to TRBJ2-7; 12 bases fit TRBD1. Trimming removed 5 bases from V and 4 bases from J; junction bases left unmatched: 6. The germline V gene encodes CDR1 MNHEY and CDR2 SVGAGI. The CDR3 is 15 amino acids. CDR3 in DNA: TGTGCCAGCAGTCGCGGGACAGGGGGCGCTTACGAGCAGTACGTC. The encoded protein is CASSRGTGGAYEQYV.

Only a few counts were recorded for this clonotype. The chain uses TRBV6-6 and TRBJ1-6; unclear D gene. The CDR3 loop spans 17 amino acids. Germline V gene sequence: CDR1 MNHNY, CDR2 SVGAGI (reference sequence). Trimming cost V 2 bases and J 0 bases, with 11 bases left between them. The CDR3 is CASSYPRQSSYNSPLHF. In DNA, the CDR3 is TGTGCCAGCAGTTACCCTCGCCAGAGCTCCTATAATTCACCCCTCCACTTT.

This chain links TRBV28 with TRBJ1-4; 9 bases align to TRBD1. Germline CDR1 reads MDHEN; CDR2 reads SYDVKM. Unmatched junction bases numbered 13, after V lost 4 bases and J lost 7 bases. The CDR3 loop spans 17 amino acids. CDR3 region: CASSSSGTGSLGEKLFF. The CDR3 DNA sequence: TGTGCCAGCAGTTCCTCCGGGACAGGGTCCCTTGGTGAAAAACTGTTTTTT.

This clonotype has more than one count but fewer than ten. The chain combines TRBV4-1 with TRBJ2-3; unclear D gene. The ends were cut back, 6 bases at V and 4 bases at J, with 14 bases in the middle. In germline, CDR1 is MGHRA, CDR2 YSYEKL. This CDR3 has 14 residues. For the CDR3, the DNA is TGCGCCAGCAGAGACGGGTTACGTTCAGATACGCAGTATTTT. Protein: CASRDGLRSDTQYF.

This clonotype was counted at least ten times. The chain's CDR3 is CASSQEHSGASGYTF. The CDR3 DNA follows: TGCGCCAGCAGCCAAGAGCACTCGGGGGCGTCGGGCTACACCTTC. V usage is TRBV4-3 and J usage is TRBJ1-2; D is perhaps TRBD1 (6 bases). Deletions cut 0 bases from V and 8 bases from J, with 16 bases between. From germline, CDR1 is LGHNA and CDR2 YSLEER. The CDR3 runs 15 residues.

The chain carries TRBV18 and TRBJ2-3; D not resolved. Trimming took off 2 bases at V and 4 bases at J, with 13 bases between the two ends. The CDR3 runs 15 residues. The germline gives CDR1 KGHSH, CDR2 LQKENI. The CDR3 here is CASSPFNLPADTQYF. The CDR3, as DNA: TGTGCCAGCTCACCATTCAACCTCCCCGCAGATACGCAGTATTTT.

The chain joins TRBV7-9 to TRBJ1-1; TRBD1 is a possible D gene (5 bases). Per germline, CDR1 SEHNR and CDR2 FQNEAQ (reference sequence). This CDR3 contains 14 residues. Deletions cut 5 bases from V and 8 bases from J, with 18 bases between. The chain's CDR3 is CASSPRGRVFEAFF. CDR3 in DNA: TGTGCCAGCAGCCCCCGGGGGAGGGTGTTCGAAGCTTTCTTT.

V and J are TRBV3-1 and TRBJ2-1; 12 bases are a match to TRBD2. The germline V gene encodes CDR1 LGHDT and CDR2 YNNKEL (reference sequence). The V and J ends lost 1 base and 7 bases, in that order; junction bases with no gene match: 8. The CDR3 covers 17 residues. This CDR3 is CASSQGASGGAWNEQFF. The CDR3 nucleotides read TGTGCCAGCAGCCAAGGGGCTAGCGGGGGGGCATGGAATGAGCAGTTCTTC.

V is TRBV20-1 and J is TRBJ1-1; D not resolved. The CDR3 extends over 13 amino acids. V lost 1 base, J lost 1 base, and 7 bases lay in between. Germline V lookup: CDR1 DFQATT, CDR2 SNEGSKA (reference sequence). CDR3 DNA: TGCAGTGCTAGAGGAATGAGGAACACTGAAGCTTTCTTT. Encoded protein: CSARGMRNTEAFF.

This clonotype was seen a few times. CDR3 sequence (DNA): TGTGCCAGTAAGACCTGGTCAGGCTTCTATGGCTACACCTTC. This translates into CASKTWSGFYGYTF. J is TRBJ1-2 and V is TRBV19, with D unresolved. V lost 7 bases and J lost 4, with 16 bases in between. CDR1 is LNHDA, CDR2 SQIVND, per germline (reference sequence). The CDR3 covers 14 residues.

This chain connects TRBV4-2 to TRBJ2-1; D unclear. V gave up 0 bases and J gave up 7 bases, with 10 bases separating them. CDR1 and CDR2 (germline): LGHNA, YNFKEQ. The CDR3 is 14 amino acids. The CDR3 DNA follows: TGTGCCAGCAGCCAAGATGATAGGGCGAATGAGCAGTTCTTC. It encodes CASSQDDRANEQFF.

This clonotype was counted at least ten times. The CDR3 loop is CASSQDPGAGYNEQFF. CDR3 DNA: TGTGCCAGCAGCCAAGATCCCGGCGCAGGTTACAATGAGCAGTTCTTC. This chain joins TRBV4-2 and TRBJ2-1; D gene unclear. The V end was cut by 0 bases, the J end by 4 bases, with 13 bases between. Germline V gives CDR1 LGHNA, CDR2 YNFKEQ. This CDR3 has 16 residues.

This rearrangement joins TRBV9 to TRBJ1-1, with 8 bases lining up with TRBD1. There are 17 residues in the CDR3. The junction had 10 bases not matched to a gene; V was cut back by 3 bases and J by 0 bases. Germline CDR1 and CDR2: SGDLS and YYNGEE. The CDR3 loop is CASSDYQGAGMNTEAFF. The CDR3 DNA reads as TGTGCCAGCAGCGACTATCAGGGGGCCGGAATGAACACTGAAGCTTTCTTT.

By sample fraction, this clonotype is medium-sized. This chain links TRBV12-3 or TRBV12-4 with TRBJ2-7; 7 positions match TRBD1. This CDR3 has 14 amino acids. V lost 3 bases and J lost 5; bases outside the gene matches: 7. The CDR3 region has the DNA TGTGCCAGCAGTTTGGACAGGTACGGTCACGAGCAGTACGTC. This gives the protein CASSLDRYGHEQYV.

This clonotype was observed a few times. The chain has TRBV7-2 and TRBJ2-3, with D perhaps assigned TRBD1 or TRBD2 (5 bases each). CDR1 is SGHTA, CDR2 FQGNSA, per germline. This CDR3 has 15 residues. Trimming took 7 bases from V and 0 from J, leaving 14 bases between them. The CDR3 DNA reads as TGTGCCAGCATTCCGGGACGGGGCAGCACAGATACGCAGTATTTT. Protein product: CASIPGRGSTDTQYF.

A few counts support this clonotype. The chain uses TRBV4-3 and TRBJ1-2; D ambiguous. Germline V gene data show CDR1 as LGHNA and CDR2 as YSLEER. Trimming shortened V by 4 bases and J by 1 base, and 10 bases separated the two germline ends. The CDR3 has 14 residues. In DNA, the CDR3 is TGCGCCAGCAGCCCATCTAGCCTTAACTATGGCTACACCTTC. Encoded protein: CASSPSSLNYGYTF.

The gene calls are TRBV6-2 or TRBV6-3 and TRBJ2-7; 8 bases match TRBD1. Germline-derived CDR1 and CDR2 are MNHEY and SVGEGT. After removal of 6 bases from V and 6 bases from J, the junction contained 7 bases not matched to a gene. The CDR3 is made up of 13 amino acids. DNA of the CDR3: TGTGCCAGCAGCTCAGACAGGGGAGGCGAGCAGTACGTC. Translating gives CASSSDRGGEQYV.